The rows below give T cell receptor beta chains drawn from one sample of a study of memory CD4+ T cells and cytomegalovirus serostatus. This table comes from immunoSEQ multiplex PCR, and its TCRdb copy is limited to in-frame clones, with some not included. The sample consists of approximately 45,000 clones, around 80% of them appearing once. Sequenced: memory CD4+ T cells from blood. These receptors originate from an adult in good health and CMV-seronegative. The CDR3 runs from the conserved cysteine through the conserved F or W. The order of the fields is clone size, J gene, D gene, V gene, CDR3 DNA, CDR3 protein. A D gene is named only where the DNA matches it firmly. The listing skips clone size in some rows; elsewhere it reads once, few, many or a size class.

>.|TRBJ1-3|.|TRBV19
TGTGCCAGTAGGGAACTTGGCGGTGGAAACACCATATATTTT
CASRELGGGNTIYF
>.|TRBJ2-2|.|TRBV5-4
TGTGCCAGCAGCCCCCCTTTTTATACCGGGGAGCTGTTTTTT
CASSPPFYTGELFF
>.|TRBJ1-3|.|TRBV6-5
TGTGCCAGCAGGCCGACGGAAAGCTCTGGAAACACCATATATTTT
CASRPTESSGNTIYF
>.|TRBJ2-7|TRBD2|TRBV6-6
TGTGCCAGCAGTTACGCCGGACCGGGGAGGGACGAGCAGTACTTC
CASSYAGPGRDEQYF
>.|TRBJ2-4|TRBD1|TRBV6-5
TGTGCCAGCAGTTACACCACGAACAGGGGGCGCGGCTTC
CASSYTTNRGRGF
>.|TRBJ2-2|TRBD2|TRBV7-6
TGTGCCAGCAGCTTACGTATGGGGACTAGCGGCTACTCGAACACCGGGGAGCTGTTTTTT
CASSLRMGTSGYSNTGELFF
>.|TRBJ1-5|.|TRBV11-2
TGTGCCAGCAGCTTAGAACGAGATCAGCCCCAGCATTTT
CASSLERDQPQHF
>.|TRBJ1-1|TRBD1|TRBV28
TGTGCCAGCAATGGACAGGGGGAGATTGAAGCTTTCTTT
CASNGQGEIEAFF
>.|TRBJ1-4|TRBD1|TRBV30
TGTGCCTGGAGCGGCAGGGGGGGGGAAAAACTGTTTTTT
CAWSGRGGEKLFF
>.|TRBJ1-2|TRBD1|TRBV7-8
TGTGCCAGCAGCTTGTGGGGACAGGGGGCGCAGGGTGGCTACACCTTC
CASSLWGQGAQGGYTF
>few|TRBJ2-1|TRBD2|TRBV7-3
TGTGCCAGCAGCCGAAGCGGGAGCAGGAACAATGAGCAGTTCTTC
CASSRSGSRNNEQFF
>few|TRBJ2-1|.|TRBV2
TGTGCCAGCAGTGATGACGGGAGCTCCTACAATGAGCAGTTCTTC
CASSDDGSSYNEQFF
>.|TRBJ2-5|.|TRBV10-1
TGCGCCAGCAGTGAAAACCCCACGACTAGTCCGGCCGGGACCCAGTACTTC
CASSENPTTSPAGTQYF
>.|TRBJ2-1|.|TRBV7-8
TGTGCCAGCAGCTTGCGCGAGACCTACAATGAGCAGTTCTTC
CASSLRETYNEQFF
>.|TRBJ1-1|.|TRBV19
TGTGCCAGTAGTATGATCGGGGGGGGACTCACCGAAGCTTTCTTT
CASSMIGGGLTEAFF
>.|TRBJ2-5|.|TRBV5-1
TGCGCCAGCAGCTTGATGGGAGCCCAAGAGACCCAGTACTTC
CASSLMGAQETQYF
>.|TRBJ2-4|TRBD1|TRBV6-5
TGTGCCAGCACCTCGTCAGGGGGCCCTAAGAACATTCAGTACTTC
CASTSSGGPKNIQYF
>once|TRBJ1-1|.|TRBV5-1
TGCGCCAGCAGCTTGGTCGGCGAAGGCACTGAAGCTTTCTTT
CASSLVGEGTEAFF
>few|TRBJ2-1|.|TRBV5-4
TGTGCCAGCAGCTTGGAGAGGCGCAATGAGCAGTTCTTC
CASSLERRNEQFF
>few|TRBJ1-4|.|TRBV10-3
TGTGCCATCAGTGACAGGGCAACTAATGAAAAACTGTTTTTT
CAISDRATNEKLFF
>.|TRBJ1-2|.|TRBV6-5
TGTGCCAGCAGTTACTCGATTCGAGACTATGGCTACACCTTC
CASSYSIRDYGYTF
>.|TRBJ2-5|.|TRBV11-2
TGTGCCAGCAGCTTAGATGGACAGACGCAAGAGACCCAGTACTTC
CASSLDGQTQETQYF
>.|TRBJ1-1|.|TRBV25-1
TGTGCCAGCAGAAAGGGGAACACTGAAGCTTTCTTT
CASRKGNTEAFF